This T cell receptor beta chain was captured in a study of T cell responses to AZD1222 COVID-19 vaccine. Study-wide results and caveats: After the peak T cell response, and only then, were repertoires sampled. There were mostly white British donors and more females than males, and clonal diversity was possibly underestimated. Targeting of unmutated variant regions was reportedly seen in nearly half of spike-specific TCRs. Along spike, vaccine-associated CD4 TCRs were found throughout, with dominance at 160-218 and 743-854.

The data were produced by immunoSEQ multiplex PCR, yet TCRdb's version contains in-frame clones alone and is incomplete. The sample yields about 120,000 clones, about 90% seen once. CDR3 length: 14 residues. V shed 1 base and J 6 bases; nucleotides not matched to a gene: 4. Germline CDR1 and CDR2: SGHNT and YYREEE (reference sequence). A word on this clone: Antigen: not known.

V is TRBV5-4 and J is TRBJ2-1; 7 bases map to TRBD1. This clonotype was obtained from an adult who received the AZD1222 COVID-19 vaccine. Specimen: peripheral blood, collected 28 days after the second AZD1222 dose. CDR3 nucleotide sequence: TGTGCCAGCAGCTTGCCCGGGACAGTCAATGAGCAGTTCTTC. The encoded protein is CASSLPGTVNEQFF.